The T cell receptor beta chain under discussion was sequenced for a study of neurological immune-mediated disorders. This clonotype was observed at least ten times. TCRdb reprocessed the 5' RACE reads via MiXCR and lists one record per CDR3 protein. This table has roughly 75,000 distinct CDR3 sequences, just over 2.5% appearing once. Germline V CDR1 and CDR2: SGHTA, FQGNSA. The ends lost 5 bases at V and 10 bases at J; junction bases unmatched: 5. This CDR3 has 13 amino acids. The sequenced material came from PBMCs. This clonotype originated in a woman younger than 45 with multiple sclerosis. This chain links TRBV7-2 with TRBJ1-6, with TRBD1 identical over 7 bases. CDR3 DNA: TGTGCCAGCAGCGACAGGGCAGAGTCACCCCTCCACTTT. Its protein product is CASSDRAESPLHF.